The 30 T cell receptor beta chains given below trace back to one sample, sequenced in a study of cytomegalovirus exposure and HLA in healthy donors. In the PCR, 60 Vbeta and 13 Jbeta primers were used. Only in-frame clones appear in the TCRdb table, and some are missing; sequencing was by immunoSEQ multiplex PCR. Of more than 140,000 clones listed, about 75% are singletons. The sample was PBMCs. The receptors were sampled from a male donor in good health and CMV-seronegative.

The chain carries TRBV9 and TRBJ1-2, with a tentative D call TRBD1 (6 bases). The V gene lost 0 bases and the J gene lost 0 bases, with 9 bases spanning the gap. CDR1 and CDR2 from the germline V gene are SGDLS and YYNGEE. The CDR3 is 15 residues long. The CDR3 nucleotides read TGTGCCAGCAGCGTAGTACAGGGCGCTAACTATGGCTACACCTTC. It yields the protein CASSVVQGANYGYTF.

This rearrangement joins TRBV7-7 to TRBJ2-5, with a weak D call TRBD1 (5 bases). The V gene's germline CDR1 is SSHAT and CDR2 FNYEAQ (reference sequence). The CDR3 runs to 14 residues. Trimming cost V 4 bases and J 2 bases, with 11 bases left between them. The CDR3 sequence is CASSSPGLQETQYF. DNA for the CDR3: TGTGCCAGCAGCTCCCCAGGGCTACAAGAGACCCAGTACTTC.

The rearrangement joins TRBV19 to TRBJ1-5; no definite D call. This CDR3 spans 18 amino acids. Germline V lookup: CDR1 LNHDA, CDR2 SQIVND (reference sequence). V shed 0 bases and J shed 0 bases, with 15 bases lying between them. The CDR3 is CASSIEGAGKGSNQPQHF. The DNA of the CDR3 is TGTGCCAGTAGTATAGAAGGTGCGGGGAAAGGTAGCAATCAGCCCCAGCATTTT.

This clone was seen only once. The chain uses TRBV11-2 and TRBJ2-5; 8 nucleotides line up with TRBD1. The J call is in doubt because the DNA end fits TRBJ2-7 better. Germline V gene data show CDR1 as SGHAT and CDR2 as FQNNGV. CDR3 length: 13 residues. CDR3 loop: CASSFDRGGEQYF. For the CDR3, the DNA is TGTGCCAGCAGCTTCGACAGGGGCGGCGAGCAGTACTTC.

This CDR3 reads CSVEPGGETQYF. The DNA of the CDR3 is TGCAGCGTTGAACCAGGGGGAGAGACCCAGTACTTC. The V and J genes are TRBV29-1 and TRBJ2-5, with 7 bases matching TRBD1. CDR1 and CDR2 (germline): SQVTM, ANQGSEA. This CDR3 is 12 amino acids long. Unmatched junction bases numbered 1, after V lost 2 bases and J lost 4 bases.

The rearrangement joins TRBV7-2 to TRBJ2-6; 7 nucleotides match TRBD1. Trimming took 1 base from V and 3 from J; bases not matched to a gene: 6. Looked up from germline, CDR1 is SGHTA and CDR2 is FQGNSA. There are 17 residues in the CDR3. CDR3 loop: CASSLVKGAYGANVLTF. As DNA, the CDR3 is TGTGCCAGCAGCTTAGTTAAGGGGGCGTATGGGGCCAACGTCCTGACTTTC.

The gene calls are TRBV7-2 and TRBJ1-5, with D uncertain. V was clipped by 7 bases and J by 0 bases, with 7 bases between them. From germline, CDR1 is SGHTA and CDR2 FQGNSA. The CDR3 is 13 amino acids. The CDR3 sequence is CASTQNSNQPQHF. Written as DNA, the CDR3 is TGTGCCAGCACCCAAAATAGCAATCAGCCCCAGCATTTT.

The chain combines TRBV11-2 with TRBJ1-1, with D perhaps matching TRBD1 (5 bases). This CDR3 contains 15 residues. Germline loops: CDR1 SGHAT, CDR2 FQNNGV. Trimming stripped 2 bases from V and 4 bases from J, with 14 bases between. The CDR3 is CASSLQGGVGTEAFF. The CDR3 DNA follows: TGTGCCAGCAGCTTACAGGGTGGAGTAGGCACTGAAGCTTTCTTT.

V is TRBV2 and J is TRBJ2-3; D is perhaps TRBD1 (5 bases). The CDR3 runs 14 residues. CDR1 and CDR2 from the germline V gene are SNHLY and FYNNEI. The V end was cut by 4 bases, the J end by 3 bases, with 11 bases between. The DNA of the CDR3 is TGTGCCAGCAGTGCACAGAGACAGACAGATACGCAGTATTTT. This translates into CASSAQRQTDTQYF. Full variable domain (outside the CDR3, taken from reference TRBV2 and TRBJ2-3): EPEVTQTPSHQVTQMGQEVILRCVPISNHLYFYWYRQILGQKVEFLVSFYNNEISEKSEIFDDQFSVERPDGSNFTLKIRSTKLEDSAMYFCASSAQRQTDTQYFGPGTRLTVL.

The genes are TRBV5-6 and TRBJ2-1; a weak D match, TRBD1 (5 bases). Germline assignment: CDR1 SGHDT and CDR2 YYEEEE. The length of the CDR3 is 16 residues. V was clipped by 4 bases and J by 4 bases, with 18 bases between them. The CDR3 DNA reads TGTGCCAGCAGCGTATTTGCGCAGGGCGCGTACAATGAGCAGTTCTTC. Amino acids: CASSVFAQGAYNEQFF.

A single count supports this clone. V and J are TRBV19 and TRBJ1-2; TRBD1 matches 9 bases. Germline-derived CDR1 and CDR2 are LNHDA and SQIVND (reference sequence). This CDR3 contains 14 residues. The junction had 8 bases not matched to a gene; V was cut back by 5 bases and J by 7 bases. CDR3 residues: CASSPWGQGAGYTF. As DNA, the CDR3 is TGTGCCAGTAGTCCATGGGGACAGGGCGCTGGCTACACCTTC.

In its sample, this clone was seen a few times. V is TRBV14 and J is TRBJ2-7; 12 bases line up with TRBD2. The length of the CDR3 is 15 residues. Germline loops: CDR1 SGHDN, CDR2 FVKESK. Trimming took 2 bases from V and 5 from J; bases not matched to a gene: 4. CDR3 residues: CASSQRTSGTHEQYF. The DNA of the CDR3 is TGTGCCAGCAGCCAAAGGACTAGCGGGACCCACGAGCAGTACTTC.

V gene TRBV19 combines with J gene TRBJ1-4; 9 nucleotides align to TRBD1. Trimming removed 7 bases from V and 2 bases from J; junction bases left unmatched: 11. The germline CDR1 and CDR2 sequences are LNHDA and SQIVND (reference sequence). There are 17 residues in the CDR3. This CDR3 reads CASKDRGLPATNEKLFF. The CDR3 DNA reads TGTGCCAGTAAGGACAGGGGTCTTCCCGCGACTAATGAAAAACTGTTTTTT.

The DNA of the CDR3 is TGTGCCAGTAGTATAGGACAGTCTTCCTACGAGCAGTACTTC. It specifies CASSIGQSSYEQYF. The chain couples TRBV19 to TRBJ2-7; TRBD1 might be the D (5 bases). V dropped 1 base and J dropped 1 base, with 8 bases sitting between them. Germline CDR1 LNHDA, CDR2 SQIVND (reference sequence). The CDR3 has 14 residues.

As to this clone: Other nucleotide sequences in the sample specify the same CDR3. As DNA, the CDR3 is TGTGCCAGCAGCTTAGGACTAGCGGGAAACACCGGGGAGCTGTTTTTT. Translation gives CASSLGLAGNTGELFF. The rearrangement uses TRBV7-9 and TRBJ2-2; TRBD2 aligns across 11 bases. Per the germline V gene, CDR1 is SEHNR and CDR2 is FQNEAQ (reference sequence). V lost 1 base and J lost 2; bases outside the gene matches: 0. This CDR3 contains 16 residues.

This chain uses TRBV7-2 with TRBJ1-6; D is possibly TRBD1 (5 bases). Trimming took off 6 bases at V and 10 bases at J, with 13 bases between the two ends. The CDR3 has 13 residues. From germline, CDR1 is SGHTA and CDR2 FQGNSA. Here the CDR3 reads CASSSAGYSPLHF. DNA of the CDR3: TGTGCCAGCAGTTCAGCAGGGTACTCACCCCTCCACTTT.

V is TRBV7-9 and J is TRBJ2-1; 11 bases are a match to TRBD1. Germline V lookup: CDR1 SEHNR, CDR2 FQNEAQ (reference sequence). The CDR3 sequence is 15 residues long. Unmatched junction bases numbered 7, after V lost 5 bases and J lost 7 bases. CDR3 loop: CASSPGQGAQNEQFF. In DNA, the CDR3 is TGTGCCAGCAGCCCCGGACAGGGGGCGCAAAATGAGCAGTTCTTC.

The rearrangement links TRBV9 to TRBJ2-7, with D perhaps TRBD1 (6 bases). Trimming stripped 4 bases from V and 1 base from J, with 15 bases between. There are 15 residues in the CDR3. Germline CDR1 reads SGDLS; CDR2 reads YYNGEE. CDR3 nucleotides: TGTGCCAGCAGCCCGCACCCGGACAGTTCCTACGAGCAGTACTTC. Translating gives CASSPHPDSSYEQYF.

The rearrangement links TRBV6-6 to TRBJ1-6; D gene uncertain. CDR3 length: 16 amino acids. The V gene lost 5 bases and the J gene lost 5 bases, with 16 bases spanning the gap. The germline CDR1 and CDR2 sequences are MNHNY and SVGAGI (reference sequence). CDR3 coding DNA: TGTGCCAGCAGTAGAATCGGAGTAATCCATAATTCACCCCTCCACTTT. Translating it yields CASSRIGVIHNSPLHF.

V and J are TRBV7-2 and TRBJ2-3, with 13 bases matching TRBD2. V lost 5 bases and J lost 14; bases outside the gene matches: 7. Germline lookup yields CDR1 SGHTA and CDR2 FQGNSA. The CDR3 spans 13 residues. CDR3 DNA sequence: TGTGCCAGCAGCACAACTAGCGGGGGGGCCCTGTATTTT. Translation gives CASSTTSGGALYF.

The chain combines TRBV19 with TRBJ1-2; TRBD1 agrees at 10 bases. Trimming cost V 5 bases and J 8 bases; bases outside gene matches: 11. The germline gives CDR1 LNHDA, CDR2 SQIVND (reference sequence). The CDR3 contains 15 residues. CDR3 sequence (DNA): TGTGCCAGTAGTGCACCGGGACAGGGGATTTGGGGCTACACCTTC. Amino acids: CASSAPGQGIWGYTF.

This chain uses TRBV5-1 with TRBJ1-4, with D tentatively TRBD1 (6 bases). Trimming took off 4 bases at V and 7 bases at J, with 23 bases between the two ends. The CDR3 totals 17 residues. The germline V gene has CDR1 SGHRS and CDR2 YFSETQ. The CDR3 region has the DNA TGCGCCAGCAGCCCTCGGACCCTGGGGGCAGGGAGTGAAAAACTGTTTTTT. Protein product: CASSPRTLGAGSEKLFF.

This clone was observed a few times. The chain couples TRBV19 to TRBJ1-5; possibly TRBD1 for D (6 bases). The germline gives CDR1 LNHDA, CDR2 SQIVND (reference sequence). With 7 bases removed from V and 2 bases from J, the gap between germline ends came to 15 bases. This CDR3 is built from 15 residues. The CDR3 here is CASTLGGARNQPQHF. DNA of the CDR3: TGTGCCAGTACCCTCGGGGGGGCCCGCAATCAGCCCCAGCATTTT.

A single count supports this clone. The chain couples TRBV6-5 to TRBJ2-7, with 8 bases identical to TRBD1. The CDR3 covers 15 residues. Per germline, CDR1 MNHEY and CDR2 SVGAGI. J lost 2 bases, V lost 6 bases, and 9 bases had no gene match. The CDR3 protein is CASSFTGGITYEQYF. The DNA for the CDR3 is TGTGCCAGCAGCTTTACAGGGGGAATCACCTACGAGCAGTACTTC.

This sequence joins TRBV7-9 and TRBJ2-3; 12 bases are a match to TRBD2. V gave up 5 bases and J gave up 14 bases; unmatched junction bases: 14. Per the germline V gene, CDR1 is SEHNR and CDR2 is FQNEAQ (reference sequence). The CDR3 runs 15 residues. DNA of the CDR3: TGTGCCAGCAGCCCGAGGACTAGCGGGGACATCCTTAGGTATTTT. This encodes CASSPRTSGDILRYF. Supplemented by reference TRBV7-9 and TRBJ2-3, the full variable domain reads DTGVSQNPRHKITKRGQNVTFRCDPISEHNRLYWYRQTLGQGPEFLTYFQNEAQLEKSRLLSDRFSAERPKGSFSTLEIQRTEQGDSAMYLCASSPRTSGDILRYFGPGTRLTVL.

The count of this clone is one. The V and J genes are TRBV30 and TRBJ1-2; TRBD1 matches at 8 bases. CDR3 size: 13 residues. The V and J ends lost 0 bases and 7 bases, in that order; junction bases with no gene match: 4. Germline V gene data show CDR1 as GTSNPN and CDR2 as SVGIG (reference sequence). CDR3 in DNA: TGTGCCTGGAGTGTTGGACAGGGCTTTGGCTACACCTTC. It specifies CAWSVGQGFGYTF.

The chain has TRBV5-1 and TRBJ2-1; 10 bases fit TRBD1. Unmatched junction bases numbered 14, after V lost 3 bases and J lost 2 bases. The CDR3 covers 19 residues. Per the germline V gene, CDR1 is SGHRS and CDR2 is YFSETQ. The chain's CDR3 is CASSWRTGGSTSPYNEQFF. The CDR3 DNA reads as TGCGCCAGCAGCTGGAGGACAGGGGGTTCCACCTCGCCCTACAATGAGCAGTTCTTC.

The chain couples TRBV5-1 to TRBJ1-2, with a weak D call TRBD1 (5 bases). Trimming removed 5 bases at V and 9 bases at J, with 14 bases between. Germline values: CDR1 SGHRS, CDR2 YFSETQ. This CDR3 has 12 residues. The CDR3: CASSLTAASYTF. CDR3 DNA: TGCGCCAGCAGTCTGACAGCTGCAAGCTACACCTTC.

The chain combines TRBV5-5 with TRBJ1-3; TRBD1 agrees at 10 bases. The germline V gene has CDR1 SGHKS and CDR2 YYEKEE (reference sequence). CDR3 length equals 20 residues. With V trimmed by 3 bases and J by 0 bases, 15 bases remained unmatched. For the CDR3, the DNA is TGTGCCAGCAGCTGGGAGGACAGGGGGTACGGACTACTCTCTGGAAACACCATATATTTT. It yields the protein CASSWEDRGYGLLSGNTIYF.

The V call is TRBV6-1, the J call TRBJ2-2; TRBD2 is a possible D gene (6 bases). Trimming pared 1 base from V and 2 bases from J, leaving 26 bases between. The CDR3 runs 21 residues. CDR1 and CDR2 from the germline V gene are MNHNS and SASEGT. CDR3 region: CASSEELGRAASERNTGELFF. The CDR3 DNA follows: TGTGCCAGCAGTGAAGAACTAGGTCGGGCGGCTAGCGAACGTAACACCGGGGAGCTGTTTTTT.